This TCR beta chain was documented in a study of blood T cells in healthy people across ages. Next came a second PCR, run for about 6 to 12 cycles, which used a sample-barcoded 5' primer along with a J-beta primer mix. TCRdb called the 5' RACE reads again in MiXCR, with one record for every CDR3 protein. The table lists some 1,800,000 distinct CDR3 sequences, approximately 39% of them singletons, with 23% in the top ten. This CDR3 is built from 13 residues. Germline V gene lookup returns CDR1 MDHEN and CDR2 SYDVKM. Between the trimmed V and J ends, which lost 4 bases and 5 bases, there was a span of 9 bases. The table lists this clonotype with a few counts.

The material sequenced was blood. This TCR was sampled from a human donor in good health. The chain links TRBV28 to TRBJ1-5, with D possibly TRBD1 on 5 matching bases. CDR3 region: CASSSMGDQPQHF. The CDR3 DNA reads as TGTGCCAGCAGTTCGATGGGGGATCAGCCCCAGCATTTT. The full variable domain, rest sourced from reference TRBV28 and TRBJ1-5, is DVKVTQSSRYLVKRTGEKVFLECVQDMDHENMFWYRQDPGLGLRLIYFSYDVKMKEKGDIPEGYSVSREKKERFSLILESASTNQTSMYLCASSSMGDQPQHFGDGTRLSIL.